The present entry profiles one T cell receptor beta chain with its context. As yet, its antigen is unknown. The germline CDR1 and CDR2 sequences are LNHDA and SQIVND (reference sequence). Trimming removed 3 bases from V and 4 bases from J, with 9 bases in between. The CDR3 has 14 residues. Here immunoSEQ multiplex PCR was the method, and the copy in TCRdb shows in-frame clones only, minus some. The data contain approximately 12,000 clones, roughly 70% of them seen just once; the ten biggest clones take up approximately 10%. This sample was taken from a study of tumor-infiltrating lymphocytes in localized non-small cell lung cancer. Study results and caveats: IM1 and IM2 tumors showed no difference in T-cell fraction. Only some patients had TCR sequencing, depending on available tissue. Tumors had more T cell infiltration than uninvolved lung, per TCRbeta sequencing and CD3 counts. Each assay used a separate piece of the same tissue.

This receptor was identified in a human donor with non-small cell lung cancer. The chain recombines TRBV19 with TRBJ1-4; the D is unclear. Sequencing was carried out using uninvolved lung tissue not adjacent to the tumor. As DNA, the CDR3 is TGTGCCAGTAGTATTGGCAGGAATAATGAAAAACTGTTTTTT. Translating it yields CASSIGRNNEKLFF. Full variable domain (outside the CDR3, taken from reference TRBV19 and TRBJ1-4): DGGITQSPKYLFRKEGQNVTLSCEQNLNHDAMYWYRQDPGQGLRLIYYSQIVNDFQKGDIAEGYSVSREKKESFPLTVTSAQKNPTAFYLCASSIGRNNEKLFFGSGTQLSVL.